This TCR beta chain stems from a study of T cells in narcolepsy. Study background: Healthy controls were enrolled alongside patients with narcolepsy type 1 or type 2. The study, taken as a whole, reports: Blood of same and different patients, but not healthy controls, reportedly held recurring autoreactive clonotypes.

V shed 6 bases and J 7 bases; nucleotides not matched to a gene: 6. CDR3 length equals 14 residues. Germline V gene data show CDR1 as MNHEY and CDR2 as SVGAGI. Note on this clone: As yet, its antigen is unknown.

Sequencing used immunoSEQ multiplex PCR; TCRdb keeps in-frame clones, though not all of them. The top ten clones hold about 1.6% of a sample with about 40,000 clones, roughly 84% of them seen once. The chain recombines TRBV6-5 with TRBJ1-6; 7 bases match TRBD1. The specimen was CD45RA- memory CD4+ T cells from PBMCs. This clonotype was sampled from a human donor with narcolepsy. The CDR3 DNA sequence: TGTGCCAGCAGCTCCGGGACAGTAAATTCACCCCTCCACTTT. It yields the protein CASSSGTVNSPLHF.